The T cell receptor beta chain under discussion was sequenced for a study of blood T cells in healthy people across ages. A sample-barcoded 5' primer and a J-beta primer mix were used in a second PCR of about 6 to 11 cycles. TCRdb recomputed calls from the 5' RACE reads with MiXCR, one row per CDR3 protein. This table holds around 990,000 distinct CDR3 sequences, under 30% found once. Per the germline V gene, CDR1 is KGHDR and CDR2 is SFDVKD. V lost 0 bases to trimming and J lost 5 bases, with 2 bases between them. The CDR3 spans 12 residues. This sample also belongs to another study, concerning T cells of mothers and their children. Per that study: The people who donated were a few healthy Caucasian mothers and their six children.

The receptor was isolated from a girl aged 2 to 10 in good health. Sequencing input: blood. The chain joins TRBV24-1 to TRBJ2-3; no clear D gene. CDR3 region: CATSDLGDTQYF. CDR3 sequence (DNA): TGTGCCACCAGTGATTTGGGAGATACGCAGTATTTT.